The 20 T cell receptor beta chains given below trace back to one sample, sequenced in a study of patients and donors after allogeneic stem cell transplantation. TCRdb reprocessed the RT-PCR reads via MiXCR and lists one record per CDR3 protein. The data contain hundreds of thousands of distinct CDR3 sequences, under 20% of them seen just once; the ten biggest clones take up just over 7%. Sequencing used blood, either unsorted or a sorted T cell fraction (not recorded which). The receptors shown here come from a human donor who was either an allogeneic HSCT recipient or a stem cell or donor lymphocyte infusion donor (not recorded which). It is not recorded whose cells these are; they may come from a transplant donor.

The rearrangement links TRBV25-1 to TRBJ1-4; the D gene is possibly TRBD1 (5 bases). V was pared by 3 bases and J by 5 bases, with 16 bases between. The CDR3 sequence is 16 residues long. CDR1 is MGHDK, CDR2 SYGVNS, per germline. CDR3 region: CASSDSGARANEKLFF. As DNA, the CDR3 is TGTGCCAGCAGTGATTCCGGGGCGCGCGCCAATGAAAAACTGTTTTTT.

J is TRBJ1-3 and V is TRBV24-1; D ambiguous. From germline, CDR1 is KGHDR and CDR2 SFDVKD. With 7 bases removed from V and 1 base from J, the gap between germline ends came to 10 bases. The CDR3 runs 14 residues. The CDR3 DNA reads as TGTGCCACCAGAGATCGGCAGTCTGGAAACACCATATATTTT. This sequence encodes CATRDRQSGNTIYF.

This sequence joins TRBV5-5 and TRBJ2-5; D might be TRBD1 (5 bases). Germline V gene sequence: CDR1 SGHKS, CDR2 YYEKEE (reference sequence). V gave up 0 bases and J gave up 2 bases, with 14 bases separating them. There are 16 residues in the CDR3. The CDR3 bases are TGTGCCAGCAGCTTGGGCGACAGCACTTTACAAGAGACCCAGTACTTC. Its protein is CASSLGDSTLQETQYF.

This sequence joins TRBV27 and TRBJ2-3; D unresolved. Between the trimmed V and J ends, which lost 3 bases and 2 bases, there was a span of 9 bases. Germline lookup yields CDR1 MNHEY and CDR2 SMNVEV (reference sequence). The CDR3 has 14 amino acids. The CDR3 region is CASSFKVPTDTQYF. CDR3 DNA: TGTGCCAGCAGTTTCAAAGTTCCCACAGATACGCAGTATTTT.

This chain connects TRBV7-2 to TRBJ2-7; D remains unclear. Trimming removed 1 base from V and 1 base from J, with 14 bases in between. This CDR3 contains 16 residues. From germline, CDR1 is SGHTA and CDR2 FQGNSA. CDR3 sequence reads: CASSLGPRAGSYEQYF. The CDR3 DNA follows: TGTGCCAGCAGCTTAGGGCCTAGGGCAGGTTCCTACGAGCAGTACTTC. Using reference TRBV7-2 and TRBJ2-7 for the parts outside the CDR3, the full variable domain is GAGVSQSPSNKVTEKGKDVELRCDPISGHTALYWYRQSLGQGLEFLIYFQGNSAPDKSGLPSDRFSAERTGGSVSTLTIQRTQQEDSAVYLCASSLGPRAGSYEQYFGPGTRLTVT.

This clonotype was picked up a small number of times. The CDR3 loop is CASSANTPHQPQHF. CDR3 coding DNA: TGTGCCAGTAGTGCAAACACCCCTCATCAGCCCCAGCATTTT. The chain recombines TRBV19 with TRBJ1-5; the D is unclear. This CDR3 has 14 residues. Trimming shortened V by 5 bases and J by 5 bases, and 13 bases separated the two germline ends. Germline V lookup: CDR1 LNHDA, CDR2 SQIVND (reference sequence).

V is TRBV20-1 and J is TRBJ2-5, with D unresolved. The germline V gene encodes CDR1 DFQATT and CDR2 SNEGSKA (reference sequence). The length of the CDR3 is 11 residues. Trimming took 7 bases from V and 3 from J, leaving 9 bases between them. The CDR3 sequence: CSVELEETQYF. The CDR3 region has the DNA TGCAGTGTCGAGTTGGAAGAGACCCAGTACTTC.

This chain uses TRBV2 with TRBJ1-2; no clear D. The V gene's germline CDR1 is SNHLY and CDR2 FYNNEI. This CDR3 region has 15 residues. The V end lost 6 bases, the J end lost 1 base, and 15 bases lay between the germline ends. In DNA form, the CDR3 reads TGTGCCAGCAGAGAGAGTTGGACGGATAACTATGGCTACACCTTC. Its protein product is CASRESWTDNYGYTF.

A remark on this clonotype: One junction end does not reproduce the germline sequence, and a read error may be involved. The chain employs TRBV4-3 and TRBJ2-1; the D is unclear. This CDR3 spans 17 amino acids. CDR1 LGHNA and CDR2 YSLEER come from the germline V gene. The CDR3 nucleotides are TGCGCCAGCAGCTCACGACGGAGTGCCAGCTCCTACAATGGGCAGTTCTTC. It yields the protein CASSSRRSASSYNGQFF.

This clonotype was seen at least ten times. The chain is built from TRBV5-1 and TRBJ2-2, with TRBD2 matching over 7 bases. CDR3 length: 16 amino acids. Unmatched junction bases numbered 11, after V lost 5 bases and J lost 4 bases. Germline CDR1 reads SGHRS; CDR2 reads YFSETQ. CDR3 DNA: TGCGCCAGCAGTCCGGGAAGCGGGACTTTCACCGGGGAGCTGTTTTTT. Its translation is CASSPGSGTFTGELFF.

This chain joins TRBV9 and TRBJ2-1; D gene uncertain. V lost 3 bases and J 10 bases, leaving 14 bases between the germline ends. The CDR3 is made up of 13 amino acids. CDR1 is SGDLS and CDR2 is YYNGEE in the germline V gene. CDR3: CASSDSRSHEQFF. The DNA for the CDR3 is TGTGCCAGCAGCGATTCCCGGAGTCACGAGCAGTTCTTC. The full variable domain, in which reference TRBV9 and TRBJ2-1 provide the parts outside the CDR3, is DSGVTQTPKHLITATGQRVTLRCSPRSGDLSVYWYQQSLDQGLQFLIQYYNGEERAKGNILERFSAQQFPDLHSELNLSSLELGDSALYFCASSDSRSHEQFFGPGTRLTVL.

This clonotype showed up just a few times. J is TRBJ2-5 and V is TRBV7-2, with 7 bases aligning to TRBD2. V was clipped by 6 bases and J by 2 bases; unmatched bases: 9. CDR3 length: 15 residues. Germline CDR1 and CDR2: SGHTA and FQGNSA. CDR3 sequence reads: CASRAFSAGQETQYF. In DNA, the CDR3 is TGTGCCAGCAGGGCCTTCTCAGCGGGGCAAGAGACCCAGTACTTC.

This clonotype was seen repeatedly, ten times or more. The V gene is TRBV20-1, the J gene TRBJ2-4; D is perhaps TRBD2 (5 bases). In germline, CDR1 is DFQATT, CDR2 SNEGSKA (reference sequence). Trimming removed 0 bases from V and 3 bases from J, with 12 bases in between. This CDR3 contains 15 residues. This CDR3 is CSARDSRSGKNIQYF. The CDR3 nucleotides read TGCAGTGCTAGAGATAGCCGCAGCGGCAAAAACATTCAGTACTTC.

The V gene is TRBV7-8, the J gene TRBJ2-5; 9 positions match TRBD2. The CDR3 is made up of 16 amino acids. With 1 base clipped from V and 2 bases from J, the junction kept 5 bases outside the gene matches. Germline-derived CDR1 and CDR2 are SGHVS and FQNEAQ. The CDR3 reads CASSLGVAGVQETQYF. CDR3 sequence (DNA): TGTGCCAGCAGCTTAGGTGTAGCGGGAGTACAAGAGACCCAGTACTTC.

This clonotype was seen more than once but under ten times. This chain connects TRBV4-1 to TRBJ2-7; D could derive from TRBD1 or TRBD2 (5 bases each). This CDR3 has 17 residues. Per germline, CDR1 MGHRA and CDR2 YSYEKL. Trimming removed 0 bases at V and 2 bases at J, with 17 bases between. The CDR3 spells CASSQEGKGRKAYEQYF. The CDR3 DNA reads as TGCGCCAGCAGCCAAGAAGGAAAGGGGAGAAAGGCCTACGAGCAGTACTTC.

This chain links TRBV2 with TRBJ2-1; D possibly corresponds to TRBD2 (5 bases). The CDR3 extends over 13 amino acids. CDR1 is SNHLY and CDR2 is FYNNEI in the germline V gene. V was shortened by 6 bases and J by 5 bases, with 11 bases between the two germline ends. The CDR3 loop reads CASRNPGNNEQFF. The CDR3 coding sequence is TGTGCCAGCAGAAATCCCGGGAACAATGAGCAGTTCTTC.

This clonotype was observed a handful of times. The J gene is TRBJ2-7, the V gene TRBV20-1; possibly TRBD1 for D (6 bases). This CDR3 contains 14 residues. Trimming left V 5 bases short and J 3 bases short, with 17 bases between. Germline values: CDR1 DFQATT, CDR2 SNEGSKA (reference sequence). DNA of the CDR3: TGCAGTGCTTACAAAGGGGGTATTTTCTACGAGCAGTACTTC. As protein: CSAYKGGIFYEQYF.

This clonotype was picked up a small number of times. The genes are TRBV6-5 and TRBJ2-7; 12 positions agree with TRBD1. Unmatched junction bases numbered 7, after V lost 4 bases and J lost 6 bases. The CDR3 runs to 15 residues. From germline, CDR1 is MNHEY and CDR2 SVGAGI. CDR3: CASSSPGTGGAEQYF. Here the CDR3 DNA reads TGTGCCAGCAGTTCCCCAGGGACAGGGGGCGCCGAGCAGTACTTC.

The genes are TRBV6-1 and TRBJ2-7; 7 bases are shared with TRBD1. The length of the CDR3 is 15 residues. CDR1 and CDR2 from the germline V gene are MNHNS and SASEGT. Germline trimming cut 4 bases from V and 3 bases from J; bases unmatched to any gene: 9. CDR3 nucleotides: TGTGCCAGCAGTGGGAACAGGGGTAACAACTACGAGCAGTACTTC. Protein: CASSGNRGNNYEQYF.

This clonotype was counted only a few times. The V call is TRBV4-3, the J call TRBJ1-4; D gene ambiguous. CDR3 length: 15 residues. V was trimmed by 0 bases and J by 4 bases, leaving 9 bases between them. Germline CDR1 and CDR2: LGHNA and YSLEER. CDR3 sequence: CASSQEGTVNEKLFF. In DNA, the CDR3 is TGCGCCAGCAGCCAAGAGGGCACGGTTAATGAAAAACTGTTTTTT.